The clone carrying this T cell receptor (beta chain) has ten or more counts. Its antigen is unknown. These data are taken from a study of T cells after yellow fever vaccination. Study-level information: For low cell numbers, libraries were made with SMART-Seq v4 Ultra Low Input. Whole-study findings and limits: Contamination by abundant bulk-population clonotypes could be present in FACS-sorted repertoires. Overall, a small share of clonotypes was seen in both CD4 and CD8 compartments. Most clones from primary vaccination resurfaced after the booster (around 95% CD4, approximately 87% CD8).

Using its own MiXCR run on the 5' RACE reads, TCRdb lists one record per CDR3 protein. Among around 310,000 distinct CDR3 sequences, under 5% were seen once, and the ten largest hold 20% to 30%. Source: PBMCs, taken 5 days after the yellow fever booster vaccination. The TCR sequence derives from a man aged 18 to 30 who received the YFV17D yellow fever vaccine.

The CDR3 region is CASSLRRRNYGYTF. CDR3 DNA sequence: TGTGCCAGCAGCCTACGCCGACGGAACTATGGCTACACCTTC. The rearrangement uses TRBV5-6 and TRBJ1-2; D remains unclear. Germline V CDR1 and CDR2: SGHDT, YYEEEE. The CDR3 sequence is 14 residues long. V was trimmed by 4 bases and J by 2 bases, leaving 12 bases between them.